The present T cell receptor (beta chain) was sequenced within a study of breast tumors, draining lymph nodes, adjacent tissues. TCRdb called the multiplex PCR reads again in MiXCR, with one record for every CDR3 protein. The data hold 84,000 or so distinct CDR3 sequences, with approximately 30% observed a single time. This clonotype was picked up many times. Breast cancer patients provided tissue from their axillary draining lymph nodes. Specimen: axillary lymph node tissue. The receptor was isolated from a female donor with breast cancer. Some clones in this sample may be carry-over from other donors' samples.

CDR3 sequence (DNA): TGTGCCAGCAGCCCGTGGGACGAGCATGAGCAGTTCTTC. It encodes CASSPWDEHEQFF. The chain couples TRBV7-2 to TRBJ2-1; tentatively, D is TRBD1 or TRBD2 (5 bases each). There are 13 residues in the CDR3. Germline V gene sequence: CDR1 SGHTA, CDR2 FQGNSA. V was clipped by 5 bases and J by 8 bases, with 13 bases between them.